The 8 T cell receptor beta chains below come from one sample, sequenced in a study of Ad26.COV2.S vaccination and SARS-CoV-2 variants. Treatment of the sample: 15 to 20 received Ad26.COV2.S at low or high dose, single or two shots; roughly 5 received placebo; per-sample allocation not given. Material that was analyzed had been drawn on day 63 after the first vaccine or placebo injection. Assay: immunoSEQ multiplex PCR; the TCRdb copy retains only in-frame clones and omits some. The top ten hold roughly an eighth of the sample, which has more than 350,000 clones, about nine tenths seen once. The sequences come from peripheral blood, collected in a trial of Ad26.COV2.S vaccine versus placebo. The receptors were gathered from a person between 18 and 65 years old who received the Ad26.COV2.S COVID-19 vaccine or a placebo.

The chain employs TRBV6-5 and TRBJ2-1; 7 bases are shared with TRBD1. CDR1 is MNHEY, CDR2 SVGAGI, per germline. This CDR3 comprises 14 residues. The V segment lost 5 bases and the J segment 2 bases; nucleotides outside the gene matches: 3. The CDR3 DNA sequence: TGTGCCAGCAGTATCGGGACAGCCTACAATGAGCAGTTCTTC. Translation: CASSIGTAYNEQFF.

This chain connects TRBV18 to TRBJ1-5; 7 nucleotides align to TRBD1. The CDR3 totals 14 residues. Germline CDR1 reads KGHSH; CDR2 reads LQKENI. J was trimmed by 6 bases and V by 4 bases; bases with no gene match: 6. Written as DNA, the CDR3 is TGTGCCAGCTCACTCGGACAGGTCAGTCAGCCCCAGCATTTT. Protein sequence: CASSLGQVSQPQHF.

The chain uses TRBV6-5 and TRBJ2-2; TRBD1 matches at 12 bases. The CDR3 loop spans 16 amino acids. V lost 4 bases and J lost 5; bases outside the gene matches: 5. The germline V gene has CDR1 MNHEY and CDR2 SVGAGI. The CDR3 spells CASSFGTGGRTGELFF. CDR3 bases: TGTGCCAGCAGTTTTGGGACAGGGGGCCGGACCGGGGAGCTGTTTTTT.

The chain uses TRBV9 and TRBJ1-2; 7 nucleotides line up with TRBD1. CDR1 and CDR2 (germline): SGDLS, YYNGEE. After removal of 0 bases from V and 9 bases from J, the junction contained 8 bases not matched to a gene. This CDR3 spans 14 amino acids. CDR3: CASSVGGGSFSYTF. CDR3 sequence (DNA): TGTGCCAGCAGCGTAGGAGGGGGCAGTTTTAGCTACACCTTC.

The chain couples TRBV29-1 to TRBJ2-7; a possible D gene is TRBD1 (5 bases). Trimming took 4 bases from V and 4 from J, leaving 14 bases between them. This CDR3 has 13 amino acids. Germline CDR1 SQVTM, CDR2 ANQGSEA. In DNA, the CDR3 is TGCAGCGTTGGGCCTTCCACAGGATACGAGCAGTACTTC. This sequence encodes CSVGPSTGYEQYF.

This chain links TRBV7-9 with TRBJ1-1, with 9 bases lining up with TRBD1. Per the germline V gene, CDR1 is SEHNR and CDR2 is FQNEAQ (reference sequence). There are 15 residues in the CDR3. The ends lost 1 base at V and 5 bases at J; junction bases unmatched: 5. The CDR3 DNA reads TGTGCCAGCAGCTTAGGGGACAGGGAGTGGACTGAAGCTTTCTTT. Translating gives CASSLGDREWTEAFF.

The chain carries TRBV25-1 and TRBJ2-7; weak D call: TRBD2 (6 bases). Between the trimmed V and J ends, which lost 1 base and 4 bases, there was a span of 20 bases. The CDR3 sequence is 17 residues long. Germline V gene lookup returns CDR1 MGHDK and CDR2 SYGVNS. The DNA of the CDR3 is TGTGCCAGCAGTGAATTAATTCCGGGACTTCCTATATACGAGCAGTACTTC. The encoded protein is CASSELIPGLPIYEQYF.

The chain carries TRBV4-2 and TRBJ2-7; possibly TRBD1 for D (5 bases). Germline-derived CDR1 and CDR2 are LGHNA and YNFKEQ. The ends were cut back, 0 bases at V and 3 bases at J, with 12 bases in the middle. The CDR3 extends over 15 amino acids. CDR3 in amino acids: CASSQDRKGDYEQYF. The CDR3 bases are TGTGCCAGCAGCCAAGATCGGAAAGGGGACTACGAGCAGTACTTC.